These 5 T cell receptor beta chains originate from one sample sequenced in a study of T cell responses to AZD1222 COVID-19 vaccine (dated by TCRdb to the early 2020s). The intended sense of this specimen's time point label: baseline before first vaccination. Receptors were amplified or captured by the immunoSEQ multiplex PCR assay. This is the immuneACCESS table as TCRdb keeps it, with only in-frame sequences that have V and J called. A part of the clones is gone; compared with another copy, unresolved V genes explain less than half, and the rest is unexplained. The table for this sample lists around 180,000 clones; 85% to 90% of them were counted only once. The top ten clones comprise 0.4% to 0.5% of the sample. The sequencing used peripheral blood, collected on day 0 of AZD1222 vaccination. These receptors were obtained from an adult in good health.

Only one count was recorded for this clone. The genes are TRBV25-1 and TRBJ2-3; D not resolved. The CDR3 is made up of 12 amino acids. V was clipped by 1 base and J by 9 bases, with 8 bases between them. The germline V gene encodes CDR1 MGHDK and CDR2 SYGVNS. Here the CDR3 reads CASSESWGTQYF. Written as DNA, the CDR3 is TGTGCCAGCAGTGAATCTTGGGGAACGCAGTATTTT.

This clone was seen more than once but under ten times. This chain connects TRBV19 to TRBJ2-5; perhaps TRBD1 as D (7 bases). CDR3 length equals 15 residues. Germline CDR1 LNHDA, CDR2 SQIVND (reference sequence). Trimming cost V 6 bases and J 5 bases, with 19 bases left between them. This CDR3 is CASRLEGARSETQYF. The CDR3 DNA reads TGTGCCAGTAGGTTGGAGGGGGCAAGGAGCGAGACCCAGTACTTC.

The chain has TRBV24-1 and TRBJ2-5; TRBD1 aligns across 10 bases. The CDR3 runs to 15 residues. V shed 4 bases and J 6 bases; nucleotides not matched to a gene: 7. The germline V gene has CDR1 KGHDR and CDR2 SFDVKD. CDR3 residues: CATSDPRQGAKTQYF. The CDR3 DNA sequence: TGTGCCACCAGTGACCCTAGACAGGGGGCTAAGACCCAGTACTTC.

The rearrangement uses TRBV11-2 and TRBJ2-7; 9 bases line up with TRBD1. This CDR3 spans 16 amino acids. CDR1 SGHAT and CDR2 FQNNGV come from the germline V gene. Trimming cost V 1 base and J 3 bases; bases outside gene matches: 7. CDR3 sequence (DNA): TGTGCCAGCAGCTTAGCCTCACCGGACAGGGGCTACGAGCAGTACTTC. It encodes CASSLASPDRGYEQYF.

The chain carries TRBV9 and TRBJ2-7; perhaps TRBD1 as D (5 bases). The germline V gene encodes CDR1 SGDLS and CDR2 YYNGEE. Trimming stripped 4 bases from V and 7 bases from J, with 18 bases between. The CDR3 is 14 residues long. The CDR3 DNA reads as TGTGCCAGCAGCCCCCGCTGGGGCTCGAGAGAGCAGTACTTC. It yields the protein CASSPRWGSREQYF.